These 26 T cell receptor beta chains came from one sample sequenced in a study of CD8+CD57+ T cells in acquired aplastic anemia. The study profiled TCR beta VDJ and CDR3 using genomic DNA as template. TCRdb reprocessed the reads via MiXCR and lists one record per CDR3 protein. This sample has over 150,000 distinct CDR3 sequences, with 55% to 65% found just once. Patients who underwent sequencing had shown CD8+CD57+ cell expansion by flow cytometry. Source material: sorted CD4+, CD8+, or CD8+CD57+ T cells (not recorded which) from PBMCs. The receptors here all came from a human donor with aplastic anemia.

The chain has TRBV15 and TRBJ1-3, with D perhaps matching TRBD1 (5 bases). The V end was cut by 3 bases, the J end by 4 bases, with 16 bases between. The germline CDR1 and CDR2 sequences are LNHNV and YYDKDF (reference sequence). This CDR3 has 16 amino acids. CDR3 amino acids: CATSSFLPGRGNTIYF. The CDR3 region has the DNA TGTGCCACCAGCAGTTTCCTTCCAGGGAGGGGAAACACCATATATTTT. The full variable domain, with the rest looked up from reference TRBV15 and TRBJ1-3, is DAMVIQNPRYQVTQFGKPVTLSCSQTLNHNVMYWYQQKSSQAPKLLFHYYDKDFNNEADTPDNFQSRRPNTSFCFLDIRSPGLGDTAMYLCATSSFLPGRGNTIYFGEGSWLTVV.

In its sample, this clonotype was seen many times. The chain employs TRBV12-5 and TRBJ1-1, with a tentative D call TRBD1 (5 bases). Trimming left V 6 bases short and J 0 bases short, with 17 bases between. CDR1 and CDR2 from the germline V gene are LGHNT and FRNRAP. CDR3 size: 16 residues. CDR3 sequence (DNA): TGTGCTAGTGGCCGTGAACAGACAGTCATGAACACTGAAGCTTTCTTT. Translated, it gives CASGREQTVMNTEAFF.

J is TRBJ2-5 and V is TRBV14; 9 bases are shared with TRBD2. Germline assignment: CDR1 SGHDN and CDR2 FVKESK. The CDR3 is 16 residues long. With 1 base clipped from V and 4 bases from J, the junction kept 7 bases outside the gene matches. CDR3: CASSQGRLAGVETQYF. In DNA, the CDR3 is TGTGCCAGCAGCCAAGGACGGTTAGCGGGAGTAGAGACCCAGTACTTC.

The chain has TRBV10-1 and TRBJ1-2; D perhaps matches TRBD1 (6 bases). CDR1 is WNHNN, CDR2 SYGVQD, per germline (reference sequence). CDR3 length: 16 residues. V dropped 0 bases and J dropped 0 bases, with 11 bases sitting between them. In DNA form, the CDR3 reads TGCGCCAGCAGTGAGTCCGGACAGCCAGCTAACTATGGCTACACCTTC. This encodes CASSESGQPANYGYTF.

V usage is TRBV7-9 and J usage is TRBJ2-1; perhaps TRBD2 as D (6 bases). V shed 5 bases and J shed 7 bases, with 15 bases lying between them. Germline V gene sequence: CDR1 SEHNR, CDR2 FQNEAQ (reference sequence). This CDR3 comprises 14 residues. CDR3 residues: CASSPKTSSNEQFF. CDR3 bases: TGTGCCAGCAGCCCGAAGACTAGTAGTAATGAGCAGTTCTTC.

This clonotype was picked up many times. The V gene is TRBV3-1, the J gene TRBJ2-3; 8 nucleotides line up with TRBD2. V was pared by 6 bases and J by 3 bases, with 5 bases of the junction left unmatched. The V gene's germline CDR1 is LGHDT and CDR2 YNNKEL (reference sequence). The CDR3 loop spans 14 amino acids. CDR3 in amino acids: CASSPGGRTDTQYF. CDR3 DNA: TGTGCCAGCAGTCCGGGGGGGCGGACAGATACGCAGTATTTT.

This clonotype was counted ten times or more. V gene TRBV15 combines with J gene TRBJ1-4, with a tentative D call TRBD1 (5 bases). V was clipped by 0 bases and J by 7 bases, with 9 bases between them. In germline, CDR1 is LNHNV, CDR2 YYDKDF (reference sequence). This CDR3 is built from 14 residues. The CDR3 protein is CATSRDRGGEKLFF. CDR3 nucleotides: TGTGCCACCAGCAGAGATCGCGGGGGTGAAAAACTGTTTTTT. Looking up the rest from reference TRBV15 and TRBJ1-4 gives the full variable domain: DAMVIQNPRYQVTQFGKPVTLSCSQTLNHNVMYWYQQKSSQAPKLLFHYYDKDFNNEADTPDNFQSRRPNTSFCFLDIRSPGLGDTAMYLCATSRDRGGEKLFFGSGTQLSVL.

The rearrangement joins TRBV29-1 to TRBJ2-3; TRBD2 might be the D (6 bases). Germline values: CDR1 SQVTM, CDR2 ANQGSEA. V was pared by 1 base and J by 14 bases, with 19 bases between. The CDR3 contains 13 residues. Here the CDR3 reads CSVEVGSTDIPYF. In nucleotides, the CDR3 is TGCAGCGTTGAAGTCGGGAGCACAGATATTCCGTATTTT.

The rearrangement joins TRBV19 to TRBJ1-2; D might be TRBD1 (5 bases). CDR3 length equals 14 residues. Germline V gene sequence: CDR1 LNHDA, CDR2 SQIVND (reference sequence). Deletions cut 9 bases from V and 4 bases from J, with 18 bases between. As DNA, the CDR3 is TGTGCCAGCGGGACCCGATCCCACCCCTATGGCTACACCTTC. This codes for CASGTRSHPYGYTF.

Points on this clonotype: Being one base from a much bigger clone, this may be a read error. The V gene is TRBV12-3 or TRBV12-4, the J gene TRBJ2-5; the match to TRBD1 covers 8 bases. The CDR3 sequence is 15 residues long. The CDR3 region is CTSSFPGQGGETQYF. The CDR3 DNA is TGTACCAGCAGTTTCCCCGGACAGGGTGGAGAGACCCAGTACTTC.

Ten or more counts support this clonotype. The V call is TRBV6-5, the J call TRBJ1-2; 8 bases fit TRBD1. Germline loops: CDR1 MNHEY, CDR2 SVGAGI. This CDR3 is 19 amino acids long. V lost 0 bases and J lost 5; bases outside the gene matches: 17. The CDR3: CASSYSDRTGTYAVYGYTF. CDR3 sequence (DNA): TGTGCCAGCAGTTACTCGGACCGGACAGGGACGTACGCAGTTTATGGCTACACCTTC.

The V call is TRBV20-1, the J call TRBJ1-5, with 8 bases identical to TRBD1. The V and J ends lost 5 bases and 1 base, in that order; junction bases with no gene match: 7. The CDR3 loop spans 15 amino acids. Germline V gives CDR1 DFQATT, CDR2 SNEGSKA (reference sequence). For the CDR3, the DNA is TGCAGTGCTGGTCGACAGGGGATGAGCAATCAGCCCCAGCATTTT. Protein: CSAGRQGMSNQPQHF.

This clonotype was observed once. V usage is TRBV19 and J usage is TRBJ1-2; TRBD1 is a possible D gene (6 bases). The germline CDR1 and CDR2 sequences are LNHDA and SQIVND (reference sequence). V was clipped by 4 bases and J by 4 bases, with 16 bases between them. The CDR3 has 15 residues. CDR3 region: CASSTDRNAGYGYTF. The CDR3 coding sequence is TGTGCCAGTAGTACCGACAGGAATGCTGGCTATGGCTACACCTTC.

The V gene is TRBV20-1, the J gene TRBJ2-7, with D perhaps being TRBD1 or TRBD2 (5 bases each). The V gene's germline CDR1 is DFQATT and CDR2 SNEGSKA (reference sequence). The CDR3 consists of 15 residues. With 3 bases removed from V and 9 bases from J, the gap between germline ends came to 24 bases. CDR3 residues: CSARPGQWDVSGQYF. Here the CDR3 DNA reads TGCAGTGCTAGGCCGGGGCAGTGGGACGTTTCTGGGCAGTACTTC.

Only one count was recorded for this clonotype. The chain uses TRBV29-1 and TRBJ2-7, with D unclear. Germline loops: CDR1 SQVTM, CDR2 ANQGSEA. V shed 8 bases and J shed 2 bases, with 10 bases lying between them. This CDR3 is built from 11 residues. The CDR3 here is CSSEYPYEQYF. Written as DNA, the CDR3 is TGCAGCAGTGAGTACCCCTACGAGCAGTACTTC.

V and J are TRBV9 and TRBJ1-6, with 9 bases fitting TRBD1. V dropped 0 bases and J dropped 7; count of bases not matched to a gene: 2. Germline assignment: CDR1 SGDLS and CDR2 YYNGEE. This CDR3 is 15 amino acids long. CDR3 sequence: CASSVVTGGNSPLHF. The CDR3 DNA reads TGTGCCAGCAGCGTAGTGACAGGGGGAAATTCACCCCTCCACTTT.

This clonotype was seen repeatedly, ten times or more. This chain uses TRBV3-1 with TRBJ1-2; tentative D call: TRBD1 (6 bases). Germline lookup yields CDR1 LGHDT and CDR2 YNNKEL (reference sequence). This CDR3 is 15 amino acids long. Trimming stripped 4 bases from V and 2 bases from J, with 14 bases between. CDR3 amino acids: CASSLEIGTNYGYTF. The CDR3 region has the DNA TGTGCCAGCAGCCTGGAGATCGGGACAAACTATGGCTACACCTTC.

In its sample, this clonotype was seen a few times. V and J are TRBV20-1 and TRBJ1-1; tentative D call: TRBD1 (5 bases). Trimming removed 6 bases from V and 5 bases from J, with 16 bases in between. Germline CDR1 is DFQATT and CDR2 is SNEGSKA (reference sequence). CDR3 length: 13 residues. The CDR3 coding sequence is TGCAGTGCCCGCTCAGGGTTCGGGACTGAAGCTTTCTTT. Translation: CSARSGFGTEAFF.

The J gene is TRBJ2-3, the V gene TRBV20-1; 15 nucleotides agree with TRBD2. Germline-derived CDR1 and CDR2 are DFQATT and SNEGSKA (reference sequence). V shed 3 bases, J shed 1 base, and the junction held 5 bases outside the gene matches. The CDR3 loop spans 17 amino acids. CDR3 DNA: TGCAGTGCTAGGGGACTAGCGGGAGGATGGGGCACAGATACGCAGTATTTT. Protein product: CSARGLAGGWGTDTQYF.

Ten or more counts support this clonotype. The chain uses TRBV7-9 and TRBJ2-7; tentatively, D is TRBD2 (6 bases). This CDR3 region has 15 residues. Germline values: CDR1 SEHNR, CDR2 FQNEAQ (reference sequence). Deletions cut 0 bases from V and 5 bases from J, with 14 bases between. The CDR3 protein is CASSLAPGRDHEQYF. The DNA for the CDR3 is TGTGCCAGCAGCTTAGCGCCCGGGAGAGACCACGAGCAGTACTTC.

There are many counts of this clonotype. The J gene is TRBJ2-3, the V gene TRBV5-5, with D unresolved. Germline lookup yields CDR1 SGHKS and CDR2 YYEKEE (reference sequence). Deletions cut 3 bases from V and 4 bases from J, with 9 bases between. The CDR3 is 13 residues long. CDR3 sequence: CASSSPLPDTQYF. The CDR3 coding sequence is TGTGCCAGCAGCTCCCCCCTGCCAGATACGCAGTATTTT.

On this clonotype: One end of the junction fails to match germline, which may point to a read error. This chain connects TRBV7-2 to TRBJ1-1; a weak D match, TRBD1 (5 bases). This CDR3 is built from 15 residues. CDR1 and CDR2 from the germline V gene are SGHTA and FQGNSA. The CDR3 sequence is CASSQGPGRTTEAFF. CDR3 bases: TGCGCCAGCAGTCAGGGTCCGGGAAGGACCACTGAAGCTTTCTTT.

This sequence joins TRBV29-1 and TRBJ2-7; TRBD1 agrees at 9 bases. CDR3 size: 15 residues. Trimming took 3 bases from V and 3 from J; bases not matched to a gene: 9. Germline-derived CDR1 and CDR2 are SQVTM and ANQGSEA. The DNA of the CDR3 is TGCAGCGTTGAGCCCGGGGGACAGGGAAACTACGAGCAGTACTTC. It encodes CSVEPGGQGNYEQYF.

This clonotype was recorded many times. The J gene is TRBJ1-2, the V gene TRBV5-8; D might be TRBD1 (6 bases). Germline CDR1 is SGHTS and CDR2 is YDEGEE. CDR3 length equals 16 residues. Trimming cost V 0 bases and J 6 bases, with 18 bases left between them. The CDR3 bases are TGTGCCAGCAGCTTGGCCTTGGGGGCTCTCGATGATGGCTACACCTTC. It codes for CASSLALGALDDGYTF.

In its sample, this clonotype was seen a few times. The chain has TRBV7-9 and TRBJ1-2, with TRBD1 matching over 11 bases. The ends lost 0 bases at V and 2 bases at J; junction bases unmatched: 2. CDR3 length: 16 amino acids. The V gene's germline CDR1 is SEHNR and CDR2 FQNEAQ (reference sequence). The CDR3 loop reads CASSLAGQGANYGYTF. The DNA for the CDR3 is TGTGCCAGCAGCTTAGCAGGACAGGGGGCAAACTATGGCTACACCTTC.

The chain carries TRBV7-2 and TRBJ2-1; the D gene is possibly TRBD2 (5 bases). The germline gives CDR1 SGHTA, CDR2 FQGNSA. The CDR3 is 16 residues long. V lost 2 bases, J lost 7 bases, and 18 bases lay in between. The CDR3: CASSLQSGLTGNEQFF. The CDR3 coding sequence is TGTGCCAGCAGCTTACAATCAGGCCTTACGGGGAATGAGCAGTTCTTC.